The present T cell receptor (beta chain) was sequenced within a study of monozygotic twins with inflammatory bowel disease. This CDR3 region has 14 residues. The germline gives CDR1 DFQATT, CDR2 SNEGSKA (reference sequence). TCRdb reprocessed the 5' RACE reads, keeping one entry per CDR3 protein, no DNA. This table lists roughly 160,000 distinct CDR3 sequences. This TCR was recovered from a human donor with ulcerative colitis or Crohn's disease, or a healthy co-twin of an affected twin (not recorded which). Sequencing input: blood. The chain couples TRBV20-1 to TRBJ1-1. Here the CDR3 reads CSASREGLNTEAFF.